This T cell receptor beta chain was documented in a study of control samples from healthy donors and cancer patients (TCRdb year 2020). This clone was picked up a small number of times. Its antigen target is currently unknown. Per-base quality was not reported, and no clone a single base away is much larger than it. Library prep was done by the immunoSEQ multiplex PCR assay. TCRdb limited this immuneACCESS table to in-frame rearrangements with V and J called. A share of clones is missing; checked studies link under half to unresolved V genes, and the rest is unexplained. A total of 90,000 to 100,000 clones appear in this sample, 75% to 85% of them only once. In total, the top ten clones hold 10% to 13% of the sample. V is clipped by 1 base and J by 6 bases, and the sequence between their germline boundaries is 9 bases long. The CDR3 contains 13 residues, cysteine and phenylalanine counted. The only DNA kept is the CDR3, 39 bases in frame from the first base. CDR1 and CDR2, per the germline V gene, are LGHNA and YSLEER.

The sequence joins TRBV4-3 to TRBJ1-2, with a tentative D gene TRBD1 over 6 matching bases. Input material: blood. The TCR originated in a woman in her thirties in good health. The sequence in DNA is TGCGCCAGCAGCCAAGGCAGGGGCGATGGCTACACCTTC. This gives the protein CASSQGRGDGYTF.